The clone carrying this TCR beta chain appeared many times. Its antigen is still unknown. Individual cDNA molecules carried attached unique molecular identifiers. TCRdb passed the 5' RACE reads through MiXCR, listing each CDR3 protein once. This sample carries about 80,000 distinct CDR3 sequences, around 11% of them seen once, and the ten largest clones take about 4.8%. The CDR3 sequence is 14 residues long. V lost 4 bases, J lost 6 bases, and 7 bases stayed unmatched. Germline V gene sequence: CDR1 LGHDT, CDR2 YNNKEL (reference sequence). This entry comes from a study of early T cells in non-severe SARS-CoV-2 infection. Study at large: Chains were not paired, and sequencing was done on bulk RNA from unsorted whole blood.

Broader study findings: VDJdb matching, biased toward anti-spike CD8 responses, missed private and CD4 specificities.

This receptor was taken from an adult who was a healthcare worker with PCR-confirmed SARS-CoV-2 infection or an uninfected control (not recorded which). Input material: whole blood. The gene calls are TRBV3-1 and TRBJ2-7, with 9 bases identical to TRBD1. CDR3 coding DNA: TGTGCCAGCAGCCTGGGACAGGGCTTGGGCGAGCAGTACTTC. Translated: CASSLGQGLGEQYF.